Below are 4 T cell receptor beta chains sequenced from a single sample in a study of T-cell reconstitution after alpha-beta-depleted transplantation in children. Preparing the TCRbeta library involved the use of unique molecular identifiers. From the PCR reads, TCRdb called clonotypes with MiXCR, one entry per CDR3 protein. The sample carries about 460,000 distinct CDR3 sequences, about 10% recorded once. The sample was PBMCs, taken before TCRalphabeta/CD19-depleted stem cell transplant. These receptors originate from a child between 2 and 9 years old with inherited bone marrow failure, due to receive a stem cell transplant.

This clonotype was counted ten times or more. CDR3 in DNA: TGCGCCAGCAGCCAAGCCCGGACTAGCGGGGACACCGCCTCCTACAATGAGCAGTTCTTC. It yields the protein CASSQARTSGDTASYNEQFF. The chain joins TRBV4-3 to TRBJ2-1; TRBD2 matches at 12 bases. The CDR3 runs 20 residues. Germline V gives CDR1 LGHNA, CDR2 YSLEER. The V and J ends lost 1 base and 0 bases, in that order; junction bases with no gene match: 10.

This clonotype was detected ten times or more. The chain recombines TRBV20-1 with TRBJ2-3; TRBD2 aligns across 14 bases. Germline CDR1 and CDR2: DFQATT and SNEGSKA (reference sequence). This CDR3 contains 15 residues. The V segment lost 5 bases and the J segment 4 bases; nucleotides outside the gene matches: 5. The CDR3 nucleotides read TGCAGTGCTGGGGGACTAGCGGGAGCCGCAGATACGCAGTATTTT. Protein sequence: CSAGGLAGAADTQYF.

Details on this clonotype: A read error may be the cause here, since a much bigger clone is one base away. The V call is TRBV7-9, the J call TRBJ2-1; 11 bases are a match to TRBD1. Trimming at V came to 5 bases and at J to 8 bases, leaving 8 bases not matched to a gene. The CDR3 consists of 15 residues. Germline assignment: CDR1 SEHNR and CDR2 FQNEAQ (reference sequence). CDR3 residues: CASSIGTGGYHEQFF. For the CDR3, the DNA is TGTGCCAGCAGCATCGGGACAGGGGGTTACCATGAGCAGTTCTTC.

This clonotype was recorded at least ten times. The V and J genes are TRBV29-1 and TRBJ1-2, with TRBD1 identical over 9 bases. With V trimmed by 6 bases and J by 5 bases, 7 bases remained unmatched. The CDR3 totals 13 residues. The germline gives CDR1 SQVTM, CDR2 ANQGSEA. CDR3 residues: CSVDRGLGYGYTF. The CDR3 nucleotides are TGCAGCGTGGACAGGGGCCTGGGGTATGGCTACACCTTC.